The clone carrying this TCR beta chain was found a few times. Its matching antigen is unknown. As for time point: sample taken at primary tumor resection. No cells were sorted before sequencing. The whole RNA sequenced was extracted from tumor, nontumor lung or frozen PBMC. These data originate in a study of spatial heterogeneity in lung cancer. Across the study: Strongly correlated with TCR transcript counts in tumor regions was a T cell module score, which was a transcriptional module score calculated from matched bulk RNA-seq.

Individually, TCR cDNA molecules were each labelled with a unique molecular identifier. In TCRdb, the 5' RACE reads were re-called with MiXCR into one record per CDR3 protein. The data contain about 3,300 distinct CDR3 sequences, about 16% of them seen just once; the ten biggest clones take up about 7.5%. Looked up from germline, CDR1 is MGHRA and CDR2 is YSYEKL. CDR3 length: 15 amino acids. V trimming: 1 base; J trimming: 3 bases; junction bases outside the gene matches: 4. The study's findings and limits: Tumors with more nonsynonymous mutations had more expanded intratumoral alpha and beta TCRs.

This TCR was sampled from a male donor with early-stage non-small cell lung cancer. The rearrangement links TRBV4-1 to TRBJ2-7; 9 positions agree with TRBD1. The sample consisted of lung tumor tissue, taken at surgery. CDR3 sequence (DNA): TGCGCCAGCAGCCAAGTTGGGACAGGGCGCTACGAGCAGTACTTC. It codes for CASSQVGTGRYEQYF.